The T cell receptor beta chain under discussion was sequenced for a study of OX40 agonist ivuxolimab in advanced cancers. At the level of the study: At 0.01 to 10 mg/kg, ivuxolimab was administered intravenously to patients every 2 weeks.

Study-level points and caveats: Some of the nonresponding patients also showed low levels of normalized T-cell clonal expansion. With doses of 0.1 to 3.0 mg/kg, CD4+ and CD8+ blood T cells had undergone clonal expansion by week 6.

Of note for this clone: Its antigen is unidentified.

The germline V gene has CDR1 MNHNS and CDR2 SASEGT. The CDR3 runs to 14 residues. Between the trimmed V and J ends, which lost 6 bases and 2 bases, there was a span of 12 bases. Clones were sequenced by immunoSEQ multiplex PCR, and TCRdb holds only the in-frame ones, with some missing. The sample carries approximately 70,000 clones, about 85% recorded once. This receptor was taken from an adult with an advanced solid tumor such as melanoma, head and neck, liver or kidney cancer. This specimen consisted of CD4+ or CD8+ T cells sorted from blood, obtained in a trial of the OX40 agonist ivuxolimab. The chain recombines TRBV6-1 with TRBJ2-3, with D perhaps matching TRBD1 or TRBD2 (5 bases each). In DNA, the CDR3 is TGTGCCAGCAGCCGGGACGGATACACAGATACGCAGTATTTT. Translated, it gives CASSRDGYTDTQYF.